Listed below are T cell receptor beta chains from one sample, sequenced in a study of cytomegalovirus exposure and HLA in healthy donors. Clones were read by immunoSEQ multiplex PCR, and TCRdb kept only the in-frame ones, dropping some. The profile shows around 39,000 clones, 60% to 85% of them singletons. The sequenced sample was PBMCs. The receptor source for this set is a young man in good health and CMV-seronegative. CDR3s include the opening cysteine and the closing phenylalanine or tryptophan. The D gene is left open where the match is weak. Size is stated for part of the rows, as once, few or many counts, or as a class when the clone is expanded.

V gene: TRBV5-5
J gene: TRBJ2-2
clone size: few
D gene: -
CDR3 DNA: TGTGCCGGTTCTAGAGTCAACACCGGGGAGCTGTTTTTT
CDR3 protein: CAGSRVNTGELFF

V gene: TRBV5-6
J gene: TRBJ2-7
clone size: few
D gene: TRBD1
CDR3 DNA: TGTGCCAGCAGCTTGGCCCGGGACAGGGGGCGCGAGCAGTACTTC
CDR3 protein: CASSLARDRGREQYF

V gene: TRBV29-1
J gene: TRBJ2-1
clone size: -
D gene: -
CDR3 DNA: TGCAGCGTGGCCGGCAGGAACTACAATGAGCAGTTCTTC
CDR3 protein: CSVAGRNYNEQFF

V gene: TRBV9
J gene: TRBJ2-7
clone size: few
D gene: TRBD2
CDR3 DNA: TGTGCCAGCAGTACTCGGGACTACCCCTACGAGCAGTACTTC
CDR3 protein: CASSTRDYPYEQYF

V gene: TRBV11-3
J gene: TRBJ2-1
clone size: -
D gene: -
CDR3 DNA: TGTGCCAGCAGCAAAAACCCAGGGGAGTCCTACAATGAGCAGTTCTTC
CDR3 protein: CASSKNPGESYNEQFF

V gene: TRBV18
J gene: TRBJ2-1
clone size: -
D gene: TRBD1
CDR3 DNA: TGTGCCAGCTCACGCTTACAGGGGCTAAGCTCCTACAATGAGCAGTTCTTC
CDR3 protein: CASSRLQGLSSYNEQFF

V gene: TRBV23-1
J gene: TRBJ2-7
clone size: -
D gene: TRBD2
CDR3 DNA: TGCGCCAGCAGTCTTAAAAGCGGGGCCCCCTACGAGCAGTACTTC
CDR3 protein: CASSLKSGAPYEQYF

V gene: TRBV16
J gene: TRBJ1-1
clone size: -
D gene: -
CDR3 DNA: TGTGCCAGCAGCCTTACAAAGAACACTGAAGCTTTCTTT
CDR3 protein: CASSLTKNTEAFF

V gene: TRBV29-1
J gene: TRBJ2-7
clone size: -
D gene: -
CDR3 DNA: TGCAGCGTTGCCGCCGCGGGAACGAACGAGCAGTACTTC
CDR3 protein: CSVAAAGTNEQYF

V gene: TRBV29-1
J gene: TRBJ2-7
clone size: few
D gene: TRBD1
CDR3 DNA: TGCAGCGCCGGACAGGGGCCCACCTACGAGCAGTACTTC
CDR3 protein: CSAGQGPTYEQYF

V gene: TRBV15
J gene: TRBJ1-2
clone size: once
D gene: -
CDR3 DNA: TGTGCCACCAGCTCTATCCGGCAGGGAAGTAGTGGCTACACCTTC
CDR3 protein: CATSSIRQGSSGYTF

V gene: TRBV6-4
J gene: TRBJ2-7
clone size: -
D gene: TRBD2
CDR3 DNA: TGTGCCCATAAGCGGGGGGAGCAGTACTTC
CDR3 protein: CAHKRGEQYF

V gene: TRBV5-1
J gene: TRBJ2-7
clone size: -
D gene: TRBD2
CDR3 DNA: TGCGCCAGCAGCTTGGGTATATCGGGACTAGCGGGAAACAACTCCTACGAGCAGTACTTC
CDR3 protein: CASSLGISGLAGNNSYEQYF

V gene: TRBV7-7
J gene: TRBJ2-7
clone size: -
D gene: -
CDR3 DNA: TGTGCCAGCAGCTTAGCGTCCAGCTACGAGCAGTACTTC
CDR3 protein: CASSLASSYEQYF

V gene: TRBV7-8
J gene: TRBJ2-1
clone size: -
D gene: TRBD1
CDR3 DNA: TGTGCCAGCAGCCGAGCTGAAATCGGGACAGATTACTACAATGAGCAGTTCTTC
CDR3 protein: CASSRAEIGTDYYNEQFF

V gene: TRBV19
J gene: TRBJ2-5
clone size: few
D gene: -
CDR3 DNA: TGTGCCAGTAGTTCTCAGGGTGTCCAAGAGACCCAGTACTTC
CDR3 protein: CASSSQGVQETQYF

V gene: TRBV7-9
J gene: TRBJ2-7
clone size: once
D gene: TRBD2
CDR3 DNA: TGTGCCAGCAGCTTAGATGTGGGAGGGGCCGGTAGGGTCGAGCAGTACTTC
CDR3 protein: CASSLDVGGAGRVEQYF

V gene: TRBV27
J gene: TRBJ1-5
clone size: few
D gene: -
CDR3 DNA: TGTGCCAGCAGTTTCAGGGCCAATCAGCCCCAGCATTTT
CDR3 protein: CASSFRANQPQHF

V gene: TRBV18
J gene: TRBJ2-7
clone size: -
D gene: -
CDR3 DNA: TGTGCCAGCTCACCAGAAGGGGGTGCCTACGAGCAGTACTTC
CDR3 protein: CASSPEGGAYEQYF

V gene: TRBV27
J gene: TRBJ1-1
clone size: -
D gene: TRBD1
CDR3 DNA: TGTGCCACCTCACCCGGGGTGGGGCAGGGGGTGGGGTACCCTGAAGCTTTCTTT
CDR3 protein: CATSPGVGQGVGYPEAFF

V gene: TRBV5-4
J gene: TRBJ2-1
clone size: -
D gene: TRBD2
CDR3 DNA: TGTGCCAGCAGCCCATCGTTACTAGCGGAGGCCTACAATGAGCAGTTCTTC
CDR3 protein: CASSPSLLAEAYNEQFF

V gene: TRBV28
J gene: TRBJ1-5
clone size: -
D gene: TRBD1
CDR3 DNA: TGTGCCAGCAGTTTCAGGACAGGGTCCAATCAGCCCCAGCATTTT
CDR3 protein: CASSFRTGSNQPQHF

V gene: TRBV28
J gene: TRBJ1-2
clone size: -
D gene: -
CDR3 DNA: TGTGCCAGCGATTACTCGGCAGGGCGCGGAACGGGCTACACCTTC
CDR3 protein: CASDYSAGRGTGYTF

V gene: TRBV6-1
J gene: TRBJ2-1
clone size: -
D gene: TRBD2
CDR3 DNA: TGTGCCAGCCGCACCCGGACTAGCGGGAGAAGCGAGCAGTTCTTC
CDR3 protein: CASRTRTSGRSEQFF

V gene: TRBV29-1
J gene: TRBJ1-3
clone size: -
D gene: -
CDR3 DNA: TGCAGCGTTGAATACGGGAAAGGAAACACCATATATTTT
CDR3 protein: CSVEYGKGNTIYF

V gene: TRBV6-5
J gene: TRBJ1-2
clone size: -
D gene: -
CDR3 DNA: TGTGCCAGCAGTTACACCCTTACGGCGGACTATGGCTACACCTTC
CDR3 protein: CASSYTLTADYGYTF

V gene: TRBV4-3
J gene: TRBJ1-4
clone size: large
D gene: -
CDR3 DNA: TGCGCCAGCAGCCAAGAACAGGGTACGGTGAACCAAAAACTGTTTTTT
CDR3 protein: CASSQEQGTVNQKLFF

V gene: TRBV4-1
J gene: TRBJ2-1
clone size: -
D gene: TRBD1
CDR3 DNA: TGCGCCAGCAGCCACGGGACAGAGGGTGAGCAGTTCTTC
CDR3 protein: CASSHGTEGEQFF

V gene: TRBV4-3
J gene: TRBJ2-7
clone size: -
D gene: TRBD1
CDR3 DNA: TGCGCCAGCAGCCAAGAAACCAGACAGGGGTTACAGTCCTACGAGCAGTACTTC
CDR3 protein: CASSQETRQGLQSYEQYF

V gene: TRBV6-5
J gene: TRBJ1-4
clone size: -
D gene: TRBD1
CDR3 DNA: TGTGCCAGCACCCCGGGACAGGGGACGGAAAAACTGTTTTTT
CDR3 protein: CASTPGQGTEKLFF

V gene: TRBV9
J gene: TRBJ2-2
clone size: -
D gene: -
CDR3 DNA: TGTGCCAGCAGCGCCAATCGGAGGTACACCGGGGAGCTGTTTTTT
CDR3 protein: CASSANRRYTGELFF

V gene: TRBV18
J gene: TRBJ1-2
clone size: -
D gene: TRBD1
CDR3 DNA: TGTGCCAGCTCACTCATGAGACAAGCAGGGGGCGCAGATGGCTACACCTTC
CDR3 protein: CASSLMRQAGGADGYTF

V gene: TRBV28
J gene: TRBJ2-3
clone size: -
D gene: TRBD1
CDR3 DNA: TGTGCCAGCAGTACAGGGGTTGAAGATACGCAGTATTTT
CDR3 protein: CASSTGVEDTQYF

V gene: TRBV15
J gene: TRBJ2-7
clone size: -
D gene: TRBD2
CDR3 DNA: TGTGCCACCAGCTTTCTAGTGAGCGGGAGGGCCTACGAGCAGTACTTC
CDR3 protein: CATSFLVSGRAYEQYF

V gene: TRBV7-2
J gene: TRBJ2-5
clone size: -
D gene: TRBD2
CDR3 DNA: TGTGCCAGCAGCTTAGTGGGGGGGGGAGGAGAGACCCAGTACTTC
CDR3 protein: CASSLVGGGGETQYF